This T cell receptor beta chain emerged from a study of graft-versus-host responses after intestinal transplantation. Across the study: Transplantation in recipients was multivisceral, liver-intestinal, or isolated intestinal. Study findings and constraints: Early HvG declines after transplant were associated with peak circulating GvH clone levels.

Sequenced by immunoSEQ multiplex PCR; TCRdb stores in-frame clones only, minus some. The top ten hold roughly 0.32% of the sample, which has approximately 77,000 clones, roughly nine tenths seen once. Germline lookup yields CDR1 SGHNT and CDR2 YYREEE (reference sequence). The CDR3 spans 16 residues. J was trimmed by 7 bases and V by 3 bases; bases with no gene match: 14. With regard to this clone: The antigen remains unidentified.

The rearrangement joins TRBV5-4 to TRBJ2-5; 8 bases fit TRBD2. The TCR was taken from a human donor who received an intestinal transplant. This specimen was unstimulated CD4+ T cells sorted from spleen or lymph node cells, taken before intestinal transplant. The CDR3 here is CASSSQGLEKKGTQYF. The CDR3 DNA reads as TGTGCCAGCAGCTCCCAGGGACTAGAGAAGAAGGGGACCCAGTACTTC.